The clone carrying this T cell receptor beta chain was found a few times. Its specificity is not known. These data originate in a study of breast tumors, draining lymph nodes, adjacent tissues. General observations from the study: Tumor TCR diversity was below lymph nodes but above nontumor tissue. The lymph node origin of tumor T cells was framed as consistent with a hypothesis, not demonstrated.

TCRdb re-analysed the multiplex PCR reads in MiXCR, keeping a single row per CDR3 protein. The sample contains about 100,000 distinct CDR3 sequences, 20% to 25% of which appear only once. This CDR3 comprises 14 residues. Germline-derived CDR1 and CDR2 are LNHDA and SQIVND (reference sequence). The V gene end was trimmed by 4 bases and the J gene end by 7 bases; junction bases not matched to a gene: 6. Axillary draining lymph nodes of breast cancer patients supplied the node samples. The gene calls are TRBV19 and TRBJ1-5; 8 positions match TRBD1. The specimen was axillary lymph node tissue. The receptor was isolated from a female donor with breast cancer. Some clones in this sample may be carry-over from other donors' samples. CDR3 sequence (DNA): TGTGCCAGTAGTACCCGGACAGGGATGCAGCCCCAGCATTTT. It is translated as CASSTRTGMQPQHF.